Listed below are T cell receptor beta chains from one sample, sequenced in a study of OX40 agonist ivuxolimab in advanced cancers. Generated by immunoSEQ multiplex PCR, the TCRdb table keeps only in-frame clones and is missing some. This sample yields around 68,000 clones, of which around 93% are seen a single time; 1.1% belongs to the top ten. The material sequenced was CD4+ or CD8+ T cells sorted from blood, taken in a trial of the OX40 agonist ivuxolimab. These receptor sequences come from an adult with an advanced solid tumor such as melanoma, head and neck, liver or kidney cancer. The CDR3 runs from the conserved cysteine through the conserved F or W. A D gene is named only where the DNA matches it firmly. A row's size may be missing; if present it is once, few, many or a size class.

TRBV18,TRBJ2-1,-,TRBD1,CASSPARGPILYYNEQFF,TGTGCCAGCTCACCGGCCAGGGGGCCCATATTATATTACAATGAGCAGTTCTTC
TRBV7-9,TRBJ2-5,once,-,CASSLAPVTEQETQYF,TGTGCCAGCAGCTTAGCTCCGGTTACAGAACAAGAGACCCAGTACTTC
TRBV9,TRBJ2-7,-,TRBD2,CASSVGWTSGISSYEQYF,TGTGCCAGCAGCGTAGGGTGGACTAGCGGGATCAGCTCCTACGAGCAGTACTTC
TRBV13,TRBJ2-1,-,TRBD1,CASSFRQGYEQFF,TGTGCCAGCAGCTTTCGACAGGGCTACGAGCAGTTCTTC
TRBV19,TRBJ1-2,-,TRBD1,CASSLRQGAFYGYTF,TGTGCCAGTAGTCTTAGACAGGGGGCTTTCTATGGCTACACCTTC
TRBV28,TRBJ1-1,-,-,CASTELAGLINTEAFF,TGTGCCAGCACTGAGCTCGCGGGACTGATTAACACTGAAGCTTTCTTT
TRBV19,TRBJ1-4,once,-,CASSLSGGNNEKLFF,TGTGCCAGTAGTTTATCCGGGGGTAATAATGAAAAACTGTTTTTT
TRBV21-1,TRBJ2-1,-,-,CASSKEQANSYNEQFF,TGTGCCAGCAGCAAAGAACAGGCGAACTCCTACAATGAGCAGTTCTTC
TRBV29-1,TRBJ2-5,-,TRBD1,CSVRPGQGVETQYF,TGCAGCGTTAGGCCGGGACAGGGTGTGGAGACCCAGTACTTC
TRBV4-1,TRBJ2-7,once,-,CASSQMNSYEQYF,TGCGCCAGCAGCCAAATGAACTCCTACGAGCAGTACTTC
TRBV29-1,TRBJ2-5,few,-,CSVERSGAQETQYF,TGCAGCGTTGAACGTTCGGGCGCCCAAGAGACCCAGTACTTC
TRBV7-6,TRBJ2-3,-,TRBD2,CASQPAGSAISSTDTQYF,TGTGCCAGCCAGCCAGCGGGATCGGCCATTTCTAGCACAGATACGCAGTATTTT
TRBV10-3,TRBJ2-3,-,-,CAIVGQPLTDTQYF,TGTGCCATCGTGGGACAACCCCTCACAGATACGCAGTATTTT
TRBV5-1,TRBJ2-5,-,-,CASSALETQYF,TGCGCCAGCAGCGCCTTAGAGACCCAGTACTTC
TRBV30,TRBJ2-1,-,-,CAWSAYNEQFF,TGTGCCTGGAGCGCTTACAATGAGCAGTTCTTC
TRBV5-1,TRBJ2-7,-,TRBD2,CASSREGGFEQYF,TGCGCCAGCAGTCGGGAGGGTGGATTCGAGCAGTACTTC
TRBV13,TRBJ2-7,-,-,CASSPGTWTYEQYF,TGTGCCAGCAGCCCCGGGACTTGGACTTACGAGCAGTACTTC
TRBV5-1,TRBJ2-2,-,TRBD1,CASSARTGSTGELFF,TGCGCCAGCAGCGCTAGGACAGGGAGCACCGGGGAGCTGTTTTTT
TRBV5-1,TRBJ1-2,once,-,CASSPEPNRVYGYTF,TGCGCCAGCAGCCCCGAACCCAACAGGGTTTATGGCTACACCTTC
TRBV11-2,TRBJ2-3,-,-,CASSDTRGADTQYF,TGTGCCAGCAGCGATACGAGGGGCGCAGATACGCAGTATTTT
TRBV5-4,TRBJ2-7,-,-,CASSLEQGYEQYF,TGTGCCAGCAGCTTGGAACAGGGCTACGAGCAGTACTTC
TRBV11-1,TRBJ2-7,-,TRBD1,CASSKGTGSYEQYF,TGTGCCAGCAGCAAGGGGACAGGGTCGTACGAGCAGTACTTC
TRBV19,TRBJ2-1,-,TRBD2,CASNEREGLDEQFF,TGTGCCAGTAACGAGCGGGAGGGCCTCGATGAGCAGTTCTTC
TRBV7-9,TRBJ2-1,-,TRBD2,CASSGGLAGYNEQFF,TGTGCCAGCAGCGGGGGACTAGCGGGCTACAATGAGCAGTTCTTC
TRBV5-1,TRBJ2-6,-,-,CASSWTSSGANVLTF,TGCGCCAGCAGCTGGACATCTTCTGGGGCCAACGTCCTGACTTTC
TRBV30,TRBJ1-1,-,-,CAWSVIRGSAEAFF,TGTGCCTGGAGTGTAATTCGAGGTAGCGCTGAAGCTTTCTTT
TRBV2,TRBJ2-7,-,TRBD1,CASSASGQGIEQYF,TGTGCCAGCAGTGCCTCGGGACAGGGCATAGAGCAGTACTTC
TRBV11-2,TRBJ2-1,-,TRBD1,CASSLDHRTGIYNEQFF,TGTGCCAGCAGCTTAGATCATAGGACAGGGATCTACAATGAGCAGTTCTTC
TRBV15,TRBJ1-6,-,-,CATSRDLQSSYNSPLHF,TGTGCCACCAGCAGAGATCTTCAGAGCTCCTATAATTCACCCCTCCACTTT
TRBV28,TRBJ2-1,-,TRBD2,CASSLGTSGIGNEQFF,TGTGCCAGCAGTTTGGGTACTAGCGGGATAGGCAATGAGCAGTTCTTC
TRBV18,TRBJ2-7,-,-,CASSLKDEQYF,TGTGCCAGCTCACTGAAAGACGAGCAGTACTTC